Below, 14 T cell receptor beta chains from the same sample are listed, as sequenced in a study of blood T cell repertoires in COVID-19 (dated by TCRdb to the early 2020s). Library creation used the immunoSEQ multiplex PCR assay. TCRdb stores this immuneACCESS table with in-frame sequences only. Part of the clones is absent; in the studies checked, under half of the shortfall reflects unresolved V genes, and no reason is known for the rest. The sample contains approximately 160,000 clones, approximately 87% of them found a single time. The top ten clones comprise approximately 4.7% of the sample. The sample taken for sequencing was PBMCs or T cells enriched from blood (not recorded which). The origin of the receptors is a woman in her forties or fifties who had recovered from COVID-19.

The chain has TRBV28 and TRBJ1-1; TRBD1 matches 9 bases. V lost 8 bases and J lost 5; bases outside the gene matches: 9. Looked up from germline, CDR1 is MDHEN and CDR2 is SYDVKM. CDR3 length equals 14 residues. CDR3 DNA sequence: TGTGCCAGCCTTTCCGGACAGGGGTGGACTGAAGCTTTCTTT. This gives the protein CASLSGQGWTEAFF. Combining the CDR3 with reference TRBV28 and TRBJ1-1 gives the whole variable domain DVKVTQSSRYLVKRTGEKVFLECVQDMDHENMFWYRQDPGLGLRLIYFSYDVKMKEKGDIPEGYSVSREKKERFSLILESASTNQTSMYLCASLSGQGWTEAFFGQGTRLTVV.

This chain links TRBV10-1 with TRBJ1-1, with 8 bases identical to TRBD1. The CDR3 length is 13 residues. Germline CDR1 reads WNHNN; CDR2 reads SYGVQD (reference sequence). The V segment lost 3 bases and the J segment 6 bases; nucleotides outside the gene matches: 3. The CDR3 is CASSDQDRAEAFF. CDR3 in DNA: TGCGCCAGCAGTGATCAGGACAGGGCTGAAGCTTTCTTT.

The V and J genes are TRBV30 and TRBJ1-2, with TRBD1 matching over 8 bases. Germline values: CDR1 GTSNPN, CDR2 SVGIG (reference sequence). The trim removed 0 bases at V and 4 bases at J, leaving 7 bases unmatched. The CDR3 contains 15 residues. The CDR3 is CAWSVGGTGSYGYTF. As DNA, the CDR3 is TGTGCCTGGAGTGTAGGCGGGACAGGAAGCTATGGCTACACCTTC.

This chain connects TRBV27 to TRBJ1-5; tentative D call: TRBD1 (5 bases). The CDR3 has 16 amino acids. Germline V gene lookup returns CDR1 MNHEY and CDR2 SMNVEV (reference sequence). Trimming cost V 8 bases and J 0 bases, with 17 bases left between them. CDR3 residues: CASHRGGYYSNQPQHF. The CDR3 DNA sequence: TGTGCCAGCCACCGTGGGGGGTACTATAGCAATCAGCCCCAGCATTTT.

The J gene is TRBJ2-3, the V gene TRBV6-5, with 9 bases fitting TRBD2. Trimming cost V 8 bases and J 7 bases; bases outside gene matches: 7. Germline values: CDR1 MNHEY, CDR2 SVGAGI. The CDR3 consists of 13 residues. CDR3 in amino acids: CASGAGGQYTQYF. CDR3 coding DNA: TGTGCCAGCGGGGCGGGGGGGCAATATACGCAGTATTTT.

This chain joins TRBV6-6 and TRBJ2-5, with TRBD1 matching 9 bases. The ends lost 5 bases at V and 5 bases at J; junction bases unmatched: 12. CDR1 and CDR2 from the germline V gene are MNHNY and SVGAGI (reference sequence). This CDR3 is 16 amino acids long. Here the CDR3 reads CASSRSGTGQGETQYF. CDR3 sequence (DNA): TGTGCCAGCAGTCGATCGGGGACAGGGCAGGGGGAGACCCAGTACTTC.

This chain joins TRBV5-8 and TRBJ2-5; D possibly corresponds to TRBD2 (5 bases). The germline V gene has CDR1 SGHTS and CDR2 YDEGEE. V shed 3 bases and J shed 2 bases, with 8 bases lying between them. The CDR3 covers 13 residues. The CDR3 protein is CASSSGIQETQYF. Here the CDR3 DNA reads TGTGCCAGCAGCTCGGGGATTCAAGAGACCCAGTACTTC.

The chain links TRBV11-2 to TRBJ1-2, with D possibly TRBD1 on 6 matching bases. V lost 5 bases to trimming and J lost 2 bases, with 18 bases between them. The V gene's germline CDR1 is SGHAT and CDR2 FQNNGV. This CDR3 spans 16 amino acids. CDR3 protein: CASSPGGARSNYGYTF. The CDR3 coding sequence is TGTGCCAGCAGCCCGGGGGGGGCCCGAAGCAACTATGGCTACACCTTC.

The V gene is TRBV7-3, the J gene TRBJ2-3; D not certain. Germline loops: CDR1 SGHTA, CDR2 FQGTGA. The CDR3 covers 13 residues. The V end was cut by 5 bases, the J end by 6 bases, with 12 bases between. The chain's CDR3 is CASSPIPGDTQYF. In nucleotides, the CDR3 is TGTGCCAGCAGCCCAATCCCCGGGGATACGCAGTATTTT.

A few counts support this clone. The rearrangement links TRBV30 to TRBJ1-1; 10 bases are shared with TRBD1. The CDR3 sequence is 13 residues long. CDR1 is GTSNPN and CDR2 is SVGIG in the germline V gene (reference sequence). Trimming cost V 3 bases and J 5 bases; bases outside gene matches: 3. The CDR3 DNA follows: TGTGCCTGGAGGACAGGGGGCACTACTGAAGCTTTCTTT. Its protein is CAWRTGGTTEAFF.

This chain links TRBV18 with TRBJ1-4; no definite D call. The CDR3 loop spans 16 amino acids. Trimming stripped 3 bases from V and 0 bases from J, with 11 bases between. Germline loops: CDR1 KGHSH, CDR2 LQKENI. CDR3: CASSPRGGATNEKLFF. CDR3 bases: TGTGCCAGCTCACCGCGGGGAGGTGCAACTAATGAAAAACTGTTTTTT.

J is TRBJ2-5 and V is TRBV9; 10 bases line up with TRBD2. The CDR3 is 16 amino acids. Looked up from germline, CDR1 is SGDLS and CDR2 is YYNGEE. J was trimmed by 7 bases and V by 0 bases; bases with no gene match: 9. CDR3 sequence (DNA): TGTGCCAGCAGCGTAGCCCCCCGAGCTAGCGGGGGGACCCAGTACTTC. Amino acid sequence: CASSVAPRASGGTQYF. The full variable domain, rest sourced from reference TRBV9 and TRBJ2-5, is DSGVTQTPKHLITATGQRVTLRCSPRSGDLSVYWYQQSLDQGLQFLIQYYNGEERAKGNILERFSAQQFPDLHSELNLSSLELGDSALYFCASSVAPRASGGTQYFGPGTRLLVL.

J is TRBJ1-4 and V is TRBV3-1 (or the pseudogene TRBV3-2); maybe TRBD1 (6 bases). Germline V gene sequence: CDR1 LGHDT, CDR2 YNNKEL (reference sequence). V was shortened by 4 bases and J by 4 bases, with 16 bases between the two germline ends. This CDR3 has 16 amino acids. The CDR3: CASSLSGQSLNEKLFF. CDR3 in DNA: TGTGCCAGCAGCCTTTCCGGACAGAGCCTTAATGAAAAACTGTTTTTT.

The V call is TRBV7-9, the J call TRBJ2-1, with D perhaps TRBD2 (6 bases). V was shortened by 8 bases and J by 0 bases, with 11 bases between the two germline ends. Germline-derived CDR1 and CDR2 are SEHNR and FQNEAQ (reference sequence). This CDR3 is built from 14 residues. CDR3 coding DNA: TGTGCCAGCGCCCGGGGGAACTCCTACAATGAGCAGTTCTTC. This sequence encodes CASARGNSYNEQFF.